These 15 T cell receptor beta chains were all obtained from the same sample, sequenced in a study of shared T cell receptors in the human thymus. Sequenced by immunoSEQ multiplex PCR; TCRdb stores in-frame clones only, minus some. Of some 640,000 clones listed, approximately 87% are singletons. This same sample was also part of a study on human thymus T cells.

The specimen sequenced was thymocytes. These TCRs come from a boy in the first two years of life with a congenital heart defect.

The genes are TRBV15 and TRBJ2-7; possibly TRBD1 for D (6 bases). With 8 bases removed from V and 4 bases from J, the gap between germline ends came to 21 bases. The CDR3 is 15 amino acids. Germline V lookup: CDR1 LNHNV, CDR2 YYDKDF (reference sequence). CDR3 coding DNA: TGTGCCACCCGACAGGACCCCAACCATGGATACGAGCAGTACTTC. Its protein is CATRQDPNHGYEQYF.

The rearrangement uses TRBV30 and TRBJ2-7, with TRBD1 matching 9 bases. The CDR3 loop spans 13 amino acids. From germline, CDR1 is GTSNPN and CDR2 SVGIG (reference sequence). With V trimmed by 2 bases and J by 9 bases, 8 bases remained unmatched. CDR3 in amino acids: CAWSSGQGVVQYF. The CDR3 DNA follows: TGTGCCTGGAGTTCGGGACAGGGCGTTGTGCAGTACTTC.

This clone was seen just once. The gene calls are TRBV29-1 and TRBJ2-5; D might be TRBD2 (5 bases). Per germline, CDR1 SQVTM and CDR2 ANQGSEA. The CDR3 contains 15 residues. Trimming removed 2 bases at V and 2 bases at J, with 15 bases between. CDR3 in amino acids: CSVELSERRQETQYF. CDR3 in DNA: TGCAGCGTTGAATTATCGGAGCGGAGACAAGAGACCCAGTACTTC. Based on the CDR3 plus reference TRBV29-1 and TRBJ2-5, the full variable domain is SAVISQKPSRDICQRGTSLTIQCQVDSQVTMMFWYRQQPGQSLTLIATANQGSEATYESGFVIDKFPISRPNLTFSTLTVSNMSPEDSSIYLCSVELSERRQETQYFGPGTRLLVL.

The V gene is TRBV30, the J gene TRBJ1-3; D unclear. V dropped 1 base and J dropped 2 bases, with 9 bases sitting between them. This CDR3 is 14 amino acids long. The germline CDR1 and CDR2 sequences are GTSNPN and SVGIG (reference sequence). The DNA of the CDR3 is TGTGCCTGGAGTGGCAGTGTGGCTGGAAACACCATATATTTT. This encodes CAWSGSVAGNTIYF.

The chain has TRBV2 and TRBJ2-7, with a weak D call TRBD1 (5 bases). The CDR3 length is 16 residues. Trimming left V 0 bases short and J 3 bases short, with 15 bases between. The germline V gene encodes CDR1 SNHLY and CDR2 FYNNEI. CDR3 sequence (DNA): TGTGCCAGCAGTGAAGCGGCAGGGTTGCACTTCTACGAGCAGTACTTC. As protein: CASSEAAGLHFYEQYF.

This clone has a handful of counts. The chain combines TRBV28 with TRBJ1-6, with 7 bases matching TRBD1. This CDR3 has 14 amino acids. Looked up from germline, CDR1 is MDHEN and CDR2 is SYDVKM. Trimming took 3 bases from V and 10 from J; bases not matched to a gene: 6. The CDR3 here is CASSLWTGYSPLHF. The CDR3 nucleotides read TGTGCCAGCAGTTTGTGGACAGGTTACTCACCCCTCCACTTT. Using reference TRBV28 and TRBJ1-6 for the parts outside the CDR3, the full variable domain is DVKVTQSSRYLVKRTGEKVFLECVQDMDHENMFWYRQDPGLGLRLIYFSYDVKMKEKGDIPEGYSVSREKKERFSLILESASTNQTSMYLCASSLWTGYSPLHFGNGTRLTVT.

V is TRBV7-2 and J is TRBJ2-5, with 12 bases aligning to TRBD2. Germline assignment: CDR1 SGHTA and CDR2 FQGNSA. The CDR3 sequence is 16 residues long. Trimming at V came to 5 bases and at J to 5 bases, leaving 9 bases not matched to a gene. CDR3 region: CASSPHPLAGGETQYF. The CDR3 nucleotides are TGTGCCAGCAGCCCCCACCCTCTAGCGGGAGGGGAGACCCAGTACTTC. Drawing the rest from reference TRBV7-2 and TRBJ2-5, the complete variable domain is GAGVSQSPSNKVTEKGKDVELRCDPISGHTALYWYRQSLGQGLEFLIYFQGNSAPDKSGLPSDRFSAERTGGSVSTLTIQRTQQEDSAVYLCASSPHPLAGGETQYFGPGTRLLVL.

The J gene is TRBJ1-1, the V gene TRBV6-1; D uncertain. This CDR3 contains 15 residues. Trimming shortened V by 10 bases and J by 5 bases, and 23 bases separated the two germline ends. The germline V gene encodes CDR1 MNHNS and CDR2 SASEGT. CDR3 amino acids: CATEDFPEQVTEAFF. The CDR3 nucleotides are TGTGCCACCGAAGATTTCCCTGAGCAGGTTACTGAAGCTTTCTTT.

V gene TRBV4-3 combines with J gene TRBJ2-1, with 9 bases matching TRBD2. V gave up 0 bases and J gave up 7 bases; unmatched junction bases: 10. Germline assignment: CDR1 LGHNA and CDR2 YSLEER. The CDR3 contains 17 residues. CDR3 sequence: CASSQEAREGLGNEQFF. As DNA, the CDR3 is TGCGCCAGCAGCCAAGAAGCGCGGGAGGGCCTCGGGAATGAGCAGTTCTTC.

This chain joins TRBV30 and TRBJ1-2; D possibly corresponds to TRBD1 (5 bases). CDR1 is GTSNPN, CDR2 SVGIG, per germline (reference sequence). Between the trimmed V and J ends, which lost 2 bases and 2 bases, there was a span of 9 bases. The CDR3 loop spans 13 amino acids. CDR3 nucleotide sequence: TGTGCCTGGAGTACAGGTGCAAACTATGGCTACACCTTC. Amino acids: CAWSTGANYGYTF.

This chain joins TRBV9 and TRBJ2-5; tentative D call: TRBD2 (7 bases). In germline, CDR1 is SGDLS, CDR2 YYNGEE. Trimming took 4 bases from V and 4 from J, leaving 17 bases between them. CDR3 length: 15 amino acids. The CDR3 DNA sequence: TGTGCCAGCAGCCTCGGTGGGGGGGGCGCAGAGACCCAGTACTTC. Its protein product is CASSLGGGGAETQYF. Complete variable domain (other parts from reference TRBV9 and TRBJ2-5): DSGVTQTPKHLITATGQRVTLRCSPRSGDLSVYWYQQSLDQGLQFLIQYYNGEERAKGNILERFSAQQFPDLHSELNLSSLELGDSALYFCASSLGGGGAETQYFGPGTRLLVL.

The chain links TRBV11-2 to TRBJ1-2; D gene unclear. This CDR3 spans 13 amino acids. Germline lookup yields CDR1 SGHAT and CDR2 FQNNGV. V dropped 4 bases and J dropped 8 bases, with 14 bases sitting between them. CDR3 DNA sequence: TGTGCCAGCAGCTGCCCTAGTCTGTGGGGCTACACCTTC. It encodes CASSCPSLWGYTF.

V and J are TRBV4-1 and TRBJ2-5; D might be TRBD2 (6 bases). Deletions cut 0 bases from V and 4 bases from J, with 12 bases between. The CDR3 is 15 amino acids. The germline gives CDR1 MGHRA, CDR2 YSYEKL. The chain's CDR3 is CASSQDGRDGETQYF. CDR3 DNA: TGCGCCAGCAGCCAAGATGGGCGGGACGGAGAGACCCAGTACTTC.

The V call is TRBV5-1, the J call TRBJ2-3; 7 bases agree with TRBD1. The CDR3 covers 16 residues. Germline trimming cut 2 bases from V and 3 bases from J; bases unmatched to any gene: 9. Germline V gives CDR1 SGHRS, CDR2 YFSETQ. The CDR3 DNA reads TGCGCCAGCAGCTTTTTGTCGGGCAGGGGGACAGATACGCAGTATTTT. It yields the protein CASSFLSGRGTDTQYF.

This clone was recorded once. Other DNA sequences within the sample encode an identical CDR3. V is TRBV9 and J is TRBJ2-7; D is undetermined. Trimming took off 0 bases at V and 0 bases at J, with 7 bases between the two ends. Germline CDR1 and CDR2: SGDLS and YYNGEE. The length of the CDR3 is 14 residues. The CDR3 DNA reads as TGTGCCAGCAGCGTAGAGGCTAGCTCCTACGAGCAGTACTTC. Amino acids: CASSVEASSYEQYF.